What follows are 22 T cell receptor beta chains derived from one specimen sequenced in a study of T cells in Graves' hyperthyroidism and ophthalmopathy. It was RNA transcripts that yielded the amplified TCR beta CDR3 regions. In the first-round RT-PCR of the TCR CDR3, the HTBI primer set was used. TCRdb reanalysed the multiplex PCR reads using MiXCR and keeps one entry per CDR3 protein. The data hold 300,000 to 450,000 distinct CDR3 sequences, with about a sixth observed a single time. The sample taken for sequencing was blood. The receptor set was obtained from a woman aged 25 to 45 with Graves' hyperthyroidism that later progressed to Graves' ophthalmopathy.

This clonotype was picked up many times. The V and J genes are TRBV6-1 and TRBJ1-2; TRBD1 might be the D (6 bases). Trimming cost V 5 bases and J 2 bases, with 15 bases left between them. Per the germline V gene, CDR1 is MNHNS and CDR2 is SASEGT. This CDR3 is 15 amino acids long. The CDR3 protein is CASSLGGGVNYGYTF. In nucleotides, the CDR3 is TGTGCCAGCAGTCTAGGGGGGGGCGTAAACTATGGCTACACCTTC.

V is TRBV18 and J is TRBJ2-3; possible D gene TRBD2, 6 bases. V lost 1 base to trimming and J lost 6 bases, with 20 bases between them. Germline lookup yields CDR1 KGHSH and CDR2 LQKENI. The CDR3 length is 17 residues. The CDR3 bases are TGTGCCAGCTCACCACAAGGACGGGAGACTGTGGCGGATACGCAGTATTTT. Amino acids: CASSPQGRETVADTQYF. Drawing the rest from reference TRBV18 and TRBJ2-3, the complete variable domain is NAGVMQNPRHLVRRRGQEARLRCSPMKGHSHVYWYRQLPEEGLKFMVYLQKENIIDESGMPKERFSAEFPKEGPSILRIQQVVRGDSAAYFCASSPQGRETVADTQYFGPGTRLTVL.

This clonotype was observed at least ten times. The chain employs TRBV15 and TRBJ2-3; D remains unclear. This CDR3 spans 15 amino acids. Per germline, CDR1 LNHNV and CDR2 YYDKDF (reference sequence). Trimming removed 0 bases from V and 3 bases from J, with 10 bases in between. CDR3 DNA: TGTGCCACCAGCAGAGAGCCAGGAAGTACAGATACGCAGTATTTT. This codes for CATSREPGSTDTQYF.

This clonotype appeared many times. The genes are TRBV20-1 and TRBJ2-1; no definite D call. CDR3 length: 16 amino acids. Germline values: CDR1 DFQATT, CDR2 SNEGSKA (reference sequence). Trimming left V 0 bases short and J 2 bases short, with 14 bases between. CDR3 residues: CSARDFNGETYNEQFF. Written as DNA, the CDR3 is TGCAGTGCTAGAGATTTCAACGGAGAAACCTACAATGAGCAGTTCTTC.

This clonotype has just a few counts. This chain connects TRBV14 to TRBJ2-1; D is unclear. The CDR3 extends over 13 amino acids. Germline V gene lookup returns CDR1 SGHDN and CDR2 FVKESK. Trimming pared 5 bases from V and 4 bases from J, leaving 9 bases between. CDR3 sequence reads: CASSYASYNEQFF. DNA for the CDR3: TGTGCCAGCAGCTACGCGAGTTACAATGAGCAGTTCTTC. The variable domain in full, with the rest retrieved from reference TRBV14 and TRBJ2-1, is EAGVTQFPSHSVIEKGQTVTLRCDPISGHDNLYWYRRVMGKEIKFLLHFVKESKQDESGMPNNRFLAERTGGTYSTLKVQPAELEDSGVYFCASSYASYNEQFFGPGTRLTVL.

There are many counts of this clonotype. This chain connects TRBV12-3 or TRBV12-4 to TRBJ2-5, with 7 positions matching TRBD2. The CDR3 sequence is 15 residues long. The J segment lost 1 base and the V segment lost 6 bases, leaving 8 bases of the junction unmatched. CDR3 sequence: CASRRWDYLQETQYF. Written as DNA, the CDR3 is TGTGCCAGCAGGAGGTGGGACTATCTCCAAGAGACCCAGTACTTC.

In its sample, this clonotype was seen many times. V gene TRBV11-3 combines with J gene TRBJ1-1; 9 positions agree with TRBD1. Germline V gives CDR1 SGHNT, CDR2 YENEEA. The CDR3 consists of 15 residues. The trim removed 5 bases at V and 0 bases at J, leaving 4 bases unmatched. CDR3 DNA sequence: TGTGCCAGCAGCCCAGGGACAGGGATGAACACTGAAGCTTTCTTT. It translates to CASSPGTGMNTEAFF.

Note on this clonotype: This may be a read error: a much more frequent sequence differs by one nucleotide. The chain carries TRBV12-3 or TRBV12-4 and TRBJ2-1, with 7 bases matching TRBD1. The CDR3 has 14 amino acids. The CDR3: CAGSEPGQINEQFF. CDR3 bases: TGTGCCGGCAGCGAACCGGGACAGATCAATGAGCAGTTCTTC.

This rearrangement joins TRBV11-2 to TRBJ1-1; 8 nucleotides agree with TRBD1. V shed 4 bases and J 4 bases; nucleotides not matched to a gene: 5. The CDR3 is 14 amino acids. Per the germline V gene, CDR1 is SGHAT and CDR2 is FQNNGV. Written as DNA, the CDR3 is TGTGCCAGCAGCTCCCAGGGGGCGCGCACTGAAGCTTTCTTT. It translates to CASSSQGARTEAFF.

This clonotype showed up many times. The chain has TRBV14 and TRBJ1-1, with D tentatively TRBD1 (6 bases). The V gene lost 3 bases and the J gene lost 8 bases, with 16 bases spanning the gap. Germline V gene sequence: CDR1 SGHDN, CDR2 FVKESK. The CDR3 has 14 residues. CDR3 protein: CASSHLPGALEAFF. In DNA form, the CDR3 reads TGTGCCAGCAGCCACCTGCCAGGGGCTTTAGAAGCTTTCTTT.

This clonotype showed up just a few times. The V and J genes are TRBV15 and TRBJ2-1, with TRBD2 identical over 11 bases. CDR3 length equals 16 residues. Germline-derived CDR1 and CDR2 are LNHNV and YYDKDF (reference sequence). V was pared by 5 bases and J by 10 bases, with 13 bases of the junction left unmatched. CDR3: CATSSRRLAGGLEQFF. CDR3 DNA: TGTGCCACCAGCTCCCGACGTCTAGCGGGGGGACTAGAGCAGTTCTTC.

This clonotype was recorded many times. This chain connects TRBV29-1 to TRBJ2-5, with TRBD2 matching 11 bases. With V trimmed by 3 bases and J by 6 bases, 9 bases remained unmatched. Germline loops: CDR1 SQVTM, CDR2 ANQGSEA. The CDR3 spans 15 residues. CDR3 loop: CSVDSSGGARKTQYF. The CDR3 DNA follows: TGCAGCGTTGATAGTAGCGGGGGGGCCAGAAAGACCCAGTACTTC.

A few counts support this clonotype. The chain combines TRBV5-4 with TRBJ2-5; TRBD1 matches at 9 bases. Germline V lookup: CDR1 SGHNT, CDR2 YYREEE (reference sequence). The length of the CDR3 is 15 residues. J gave up 3 bases and V 4 bases, and 7 bases lay outside the gene matches. The CDR3 DNA sequence: TGTGCCAGCAGCCATGGACAGGGGAGAAAAGAGACCCAGTACTTC. Translation gives CASSHGQGRKETQYF.

The gene calls are TRBV7-8 and TRBJ1-6; D perhaps matches TRBD1 (5 bases). In germline, CDR1 is SGHVS, CDR2 FQNEAQ. Trimming cost V 1 base and J 8 bases, with 15 bases left between them. CDR3 length: 16 amino acids. As DNA, the CDR3 is TGTGCCAGCAGCTTAGGGGGGTTGGGCTGGGATTCACCCCTCCACTTT. Its protein product is CASSLGGLGWDSPLHF.

There are many counts of this clonotype. This rearrangement joins TRBV6-5 to TRBJ2-7; D remains unclear. Deletions cut 0 bases from V and 5 bases from J, with 8 bases between. Germline V gene sequence: CDR1 MNHEY, CDR2 SVGAGI. This CDR3 region has 13 residues. DNA for the CDR3: TGTGCCAGCAGTTACTCTGGCCGGGACGAGCAGTACTTC. Its translation: CASSYSGRDEQYF.

This clonotype was counted ten times or more. This sequence joins TRBV3-1 and TRBJ1-4; D gene ambiguous. In germline, CDR1 is LGHDT, CDR2 YNNKEL (reference sequence). This CDR3 has 18 amino acids. V was clipped by 0 bases and J by 0 bases, with 14 bases between them. The CDR3 loop is CASSQDYGIRTTNEKLFF. The CDR3 coding sequence is TGTGCCAGCAGCCAAGATTACGGGATACGAACAACTAATGAAAAACTGTTTTTT. Filled out from reference TRBV3-1 and TRBJ1-4, the complete variable domain reads DTAVSQTPKYLVTQMGNDKSIKCEQNLGHDTMYWYKQDSKKFLKIMFSYNNKELIINETVPNRFSPKSPDKAHLNLHINSLELGDSAVYFCASSQDYGIRTTNEKLFFGSGTQLSVL.

This clonotype was observed a few times. The chain carries TRBV24-1 and TRBJ2-1; perhaps TRBD1 as D (5 bases). Per germline, CDR1 KGHDR and CDR2 SFDVKD. CDR3 length: 16 amino acids. Trimming left V 5 bases short and J 8 bases short, with 21 bases between. CDR3 nucleotide sequence: TGTGCCACCAGTGGGAAGGGGCCGCTTACGAGGCATGAGCAGTTCTTC. This translates into CATSGKGPLTRHEQFF.

This clonotype was detected many times. The chain recombines TRBV3-1 with TRBJ1-4; 7 bases agree with TRBD1. The CDR3 covers 17 residues. Trimming at V came to 4 bases and at J to 6 bases, leaving 14 bases not matched to a gene. CDR1 and CDR2 (germline): LGHDT, YNNKEL (reference sequence). Here the CDR3 reads CASSLLWRGQLHEKLFF. The CDR3 DNA follows: TGTGCCAGCAGCCTCCTATGGCGGGGACAGCTCCATGAAAAACTGTTTTTT.

This clonotype was observed at least ten times. This rearrangement joins TRBV28 to TRBJ1-2; weak D call: TRBD1 (5 bases). V gave up 5 bases and J gave up 4 bases, with 8 bases separating them. The CDR3 is 12 residues long. Germline V gene sequence: CDR1 MDHEN, CDR2 SYDVKM. The CDR3 DNA is TGTGCCAGCAGTGTGGGGGGCTATGGCTACACCTTC. It codes for CASSVGGYGYTF.

This clonotype was counted many times. V usage is TRBV12-3 or TRBV12-4 and J usage is TRBJ2-5, with 7 bases aligning to TRBD1. This CDR3 has 12 residues. V shed 5 bases, J shed 13 bases, and the junction held 10 bases outside the gene matches. The CDR3 DNA reads TGTGCCAGCAGTCTAGGACAGGCCATCACGTACTTC. Residues: CASSLGQAITYF.

The chain employs TRBV28 and TRBJ1-2; 7 nucleotides agree with TRBD1. V shed 6 bases and J 8 bases; nucleotides not matched to a gene: 9. The CDR3 is 13 amino acids. Per the germline V gene, CDR1 is MDHEN and CDR2 is SYDVKM. The CDR3 nucleotides read TGTGCCAGCAGGCCGACAGGGACGGAGGGCTACACCTTC. Protein: CASRPTGTEGYTF.

This chain links TRBV7-9 with TRBJ2-1; 11 nucleotides match TRBD2. The J segment lost 1 base and the V segment lost 1 base, leaving 9 bases of the junction unmatched. Per the germline V gene, CDR1 is SEHNR and CDR2 is FQNEAQ (reference sequence). This CDR3 has 19 amino acids. In DNA, the CDR3 is TGTGCCAGCAGCTTAGGTCGTGTAGCGGGAGGGCCGTCCTACAATGAGCAGTTCTTC. Encoded protein: CASSLGRVAGGPSYNEQFF. Complete variable domain (other parts from reference TRBV7-9 and TRBJ2-1): DTGVSQNPRHKITKRGQNVTFRCDPISEHNRLYWYRQTLGQGPEFLTYFQNEAQLEKSRLLSDRFSAERPKGSFSTLEIQRTEQGDSAMYLCASSLGRVAGGPSYNEQFFGPGTRLTVL.